This T cell receptor beta chain comes out of a study of blood T cell repertoires in COVID-19 (dated by TCRdb to 2020 to 2022). At the level of the whole study: Samples covering the acute and convalescent phases of COVID-19 were provided by collaborators in the United States, Italy and Spain. The repertoires were released in a freely available public database meant as a resource for research on the immune response to SARS-CoV-2. Where available, HLA class I and class II types were taken from metadata supplied by the sample provider and were not determined by assay-based typing. The material from the prospective study consisted of cDNA or gDNA derived from T cells, B-cell-depleted T cells, or PBMCs. A de-identified subject ID, COVID-19 status, age in years and sex were almost always included in the sample metadata. Deeply sampled blood TCRbeta repertoires from subjects exposed to, actively infected with, or recovered from COVID-19 were included in the dataset. Samples were obtained from the ongoing ImmuneRACE study (first 160 participants) and from some 1,300 subjects provided by 6 global collaborators. Overall results and qualifications from the work: How much clinical and demographic metadata was included differed by source and by participant, and the metadata was provided uncurated.

For this clone: Its binding antigen is unknown. No base quality values were provided; no much bigger clone lies one nucleotide off.

One collaborating source in Seattle enrolled patients during active infection and followed them longitudinally through the course of disease. Whole blood was collected in K2EDTA tubes by collaborating institutions according to the institutions' own protocols. For TCRbeta analysis, collaborators shipped samples in one of three forms: frozen whole blood, isolated PBMCs, or DNA extracted from either of those sample types. TCRbeta CDR3 regions were amplified from genomic DNA by means of the immunoSEQ Assay, a bias-controlled multiplex PCR. As for the authors' bioinformatics: The number of nucleated cells in each sample was estimated by amplification of reference gene primers within the assay. To quantify the absolute abundance of each unique TCRbeta CDR3 rearrangement, sequence reads were collapsed and filtered. For each sample, productive Simpson clonality was calculated as the square root of Simpson's diversity index across productive rearrangements. Here the immuneACCESS table is served through TCRdb, limited to in-frame sequences with V and J called. Missing clones are a known gap in these copies; in checked studies unresolved V genes cover under half, and the rest lacks a known reason. That table is the source of V, J and clone size, and D and trimming were worked out from the DNA. The sample table records about 210,000 clones; approximately 85% of these occur just once. The ten largest clonotypes hold about 5% of the sample.

From cysteine to phenylalanine, the CDR3 is 16 amino acids long. The sequence is cut down to CDR3 DNA, 48 bases in frame from base 1. Deletion took 1 base off V and 0 bases off J, with a span of 11 bases between the germline ends. CDR1 MNHEY and CDR2 SMNVEV were looked up in the germline V gene (reference sequence). The receptor comes from a woman in her seventies with COVID-19, enrolled during active disease. This receptor chain uses TRBV27 and TRBJ2-3; perhaps TRBD1 is the D gene, with 5 bases matching. Input material: peripheral blood. At the DNA level, the sequence is TGTGCCAGCAGTTTATTAGGACACTTTAGCACAGATACGCAGTATTTT. Its protein reads: CASSLLGHFSTDTQYF.